Shown below are 28 T cell receptor beta chains from a single sample sequenced in a study of blood T cells in healthy people across ages (dated by TCRdb to 2013 to 2016). The library was made by 5' RACE. The sequencer listed for this sample is Illumina HiSeq 2500. A second PCR of roughly 6 to 11 cycles was run with a J-beta primer mix and a sample-barcoded 5' primer. In-frame beta chains were kept once TCRdb had trimmed the public reads at Q25 with fastp and called clones with MiXCR. CDR3 protein sequences are deduplicated, and each keeps its most common genes and DNA. The sample yields about 1.1 million distinct CDR3 sequences; 35% to 45% were counted once. The ten largest clones take up around 14% of the sample. Sequencing was carried out using blood. All receptors come from a man between 18 and 29 years old in good health.

V usage is TRBV2 and J usage is TRBJ2-1; D might be TRBD2 (6 bases). V lost 5 bases, J lost 6 bases, and 20 bases lay in between. CDR3 size: 16 residues. Germline values: CDR1 SNHLY, CDR2 FYNNEI. Written as DNA, the CDR3 is TGTGCCAGCAGTTACCTTTTGGGGGGTATTAGCAATGAGCAGTTCTTC. It codes for CASSYLLGGISNEQFF.

The V and J genes are TRBV20-1 and TRBJ2-3, with 8 bases that match TRBD1. After removal of 6 bases from V and 2 bases from J, the junction contained 7 bases not matched to a gene. The CDR3 runs to 14 residues. Germline V CDR1 and CDR2: DFQATT, SNEGSKA (reference sequence). This CDR3 is CSATRTGYTDTQYF. CDR3 DNA: TGCAGTGCCACCAGGACAGGGTACACAGATACGCAGTATTTT.

This clonotype was found once. One end of the junction is discordant with germline, which a read error may explain. This chain links TRBV6-5 with TRBJ1-5; 7 nucleotides line up with TRBD1. Germline CDR1 MNHEY, CDR2 SVGAGI. This CDR3 has 15 residues. The DNA for the CDR3 is TGTGCCAGCAGTTACTCGCCGGGACAGAATCCGCCCCAGCATTTT. This codes for CASSYSPGQNPPQHF.

This clonotype was seen more than once but under ten times. The chain combines TRBV29-1 with TRBJ1-1; D might be TRBD1 (5 bases). Germline V gene sequence: CDR1 SQVTM, CDR2 ANQGSEA. The V and J ends lost 4 bases and 0 bases respectively, with 12 bases between them. The CDR3 has 14 amino acids. The CDR3 nucleotides are TGCAGCGTTGCTGTGACAGAGATGAACACTGAAGCTTTCTTT. This codes for CSVAVTEMNTEAFF.

V gene TRBV5-1 combines with J gene TRBJ2-1, with TRBD1 matching 10 bases. Trimming took 1 base from V and 2 from J; bases not matched to a gene: 6. Germline V CDR1 and CDR2: SGHRS, YFSETQ. The CDR3 extends over 17 amino acids. DNA of the CDR3: TGCGCCAGCAGCTTGCCGGGACAGGGGATCACCTACAATGAGCAGTTCTTC. Protein product: CASSLPGQGITYNEQFF.

V is TRBV29-1 and J is TRBJ2-1; the D gene is possibly TRBD1 (6 bases). The DNA end is more similar to TRBJ2-7, so the J call may be wrong. The CDR3 contains 15 residues. The germline V gene has CDR1 SQVTM and CDR2 ANQGSEA. CDR3 in amino acids: CSVEGQGSTYNEQYF. CDR3 in DNA: TGCAGCGTTGAGGGCCAGGGGTCCACCTACAATGAGCAGTACTTC.

The chain has TRBV4-2 and TRBJ1-1; a possible D gene is TRBD1 (5 bases). CDR3 length: 15 amino acids. Germline V gives CDR1 LGHNA, CDR2 YNFKEQ. Trimming removed 4 bases from V and 2 bases from J, with 14 bases in between. Written as DNA, the CDR3 is TGTGCCAGCAGCCGGTTCGCAGGGTCAAACACTGAAGCTTTCTTT. This encodes CASSRFAGSNTEAFF.

This clonotype has more than one count but fewer than ten. The chain is built from TRBV7-2 and TRBJ2-4; 7 positions agree with TRBD1. Germline loops: CDR1 SGHTA, CDR2 FQGNSA. V was pared by 1 base and J by 4 bases, with 4 bases of the junction left unmatched. The CDR3 is made up of 15 amino acids. The DNA for the CDR3 is TGTGCCAGCAGCTTAGGACAGGGCTTGAAAAACATTCAGTACTTC. Translation gives CASSLGQGLKNIQYF.

Details on this clonotype: The junction departs from germline at one end; a sequencing error may be responsible. The chain combines TRBV4-3 with TRBJ2-2; D uncertain. The V gene's germline CDR1 is LGHNA and CDR2 YSLEER. CDR3 length: 14 residues. The CDR3 DNA reads TGCGCCAGCAGCCAAGAGACGAACGCCGGGGAGCTGTTTTTT. As protein: CASSQETNAGELFF.

The chain couples TRBV6-6 to TRBJ2-1, with TRBD1 matching 8 bases. In germline, CDR1 is MNHNY, CDR2 SVGAGI (reference sequence). The CDR3 runs 14 residues. Trimming took 6 bases from V and 9 from J; bases not matched to a gene: 10. The CDR3 nucleotides read TGTGCCAGCAGCTCAACTCGACAGGGGACTGAGCAGTTCTTC. It codes for CASSSTRQGTEQFF.

This clonotype turned up a few times. V gene TRBV7-9 combines with J gene TRBJ1-1; D gene ambiguous. The CDR3 is 14 residues long. The germline V and J ends were trimmed by 2 bases and 4 bases, with 11 bases remaining between them. The germline V gene encodes CDR1 SEHNR and CDR2 FQNEAQ (reference sequence). CDR3 loop: CASSLSAGSTEAFF. The CDR3 bases are TGTGCCAGCAGCTTATCGGCGGGGAGCACTGAAGCTTTCTTT.

This clonotype was counted a few times. The genes are TRBV6-2 or TRBV6-3 and TRBJ2-3, with D unresolved. There are 16 residues in the CDR3. The V gene lost 0 bases and the J gene lost 2 bases, with 12 bases spanning the gap. The germline V gene has CDR1 MNHEY and CDR2 SVGEGT. CDR3 residues: CASSYSGDRHTDTQYF. DNA of the CDR3: TGTGCCAGCAGTTACTCTGGAGACCGGCACACAGATACGCAGTATTTT.

The V and J genes are TRBV13 and TRBJ2-2; 7 positions agree with TRBD2. The CDR3 is made up of 17 amino acids. V was clipped by 6 bases and J by 4 bases; unmatched bases: 14. Germline CDR1 reads PRHDT; CDR2 reads FYEKMQ (reference sequence). Here the CDR3 reads CASSPHPPGLPTGELFF. The CDR3 DNA is TGTGCCAGCAGTCCACACCCCCCGGGACTACCCACCGGGGAGCTGTTTTTT.

In its sample, this clonotype was seen a few times. The J gene is TRBJ2-1, the V gene TRBV4-3; 7 bases align to TRBD2. This CDR3 contains 18 residues. The V and J ends lost 0 bases and 8 bases, in that order; junction bases with no gene match: 16. Germline values: CDR1 LGHNA, CDR2 YSLEER. DNA of the CDR3: TGCGCCAGCAGCCAAGAATATCCTCGGCTAGCGGTGGTCGATGAGCAGTTCTTC. It encodes CASSQEYPRLAVVDEQFF.

This clonotype showed up just a few times. This chain connects TRBV14 to TRBJ1-2; 8 bases are a match to TRBD1. With 4 bases clipped from V and 3 bases from J, the junction kept 4 bases outside the gene matches. Germline CDR1 reads SGHDN; CDR2 reads FVKESK. The CDR3 sequence is 14 residues long. DNA for the CDR3: TGTGCCAGCAGCCGACAGGGGAGTGACTATGGCTACACCTTC. It codes for CASSRQGSDYGYTF.

This sequence joins TRBV7-2 and TRBJ1-4; D is unresolved. CDR1 SGHTA and CDR2 FQGNSA come from the germline V gene. Trimming stripped 5 bases from V and 4 bases from J, with 11 bases between. This CDR3 region has 14 residues. The chain's CDR3 is CASSPALSNEKLFF. For the CDR3, the DNA is TGTGCCAGCAGCCCCGCACTGAGTAATGAAAAACTGTTTTTT.

V usage is TRBV12-3 or TRBV12-4 and J usage is TRBJ2-7; TRBD1 matches 8 bases. J lost 7 bases, V lost 6 bases, and 11 bases had no gene match. CDR3 length equals 14 residues. CDR3 amino acids: CASSPDRVSREQYF. In nucleotides, the CDR3 is TGTGCCAGCAGCCCGGACAGGGTAAGCAGGGAGCAGTACTTC.

This clonotype was counted between two and nine times. The chain joins TRBV4-3 to TRBJ1-4; D is unresolved. The germline V gene encodes CDR1 LGHNA and CDR2 YSLEER. With 0 bases removed from V and 6 bases from J, the gap between germline ends came to 11 bases. This CDR3 region has 15 residues. The CDR3 sequence: CASSQDTASYEKLFF. The CDR3 DNA sequence: TGCGCCAGCAGCCAAGATACAGCGTCCTATGAAAAACTGTTTTTT.

The count of this clonotype is one. This chain links TRBV4-2 with TRBJ1-2; D remains ambiguous. Germline loops: CDR1 LGHNA, CDR2 YNFKEQ. Trimming removed 0 bases at V and 0 bases at J, with 11 bases between. The CDR3 covers 16 residues. The CDR3 reads CASSQDSNSTNYGYTF. In DNA, the CDR3 is TGTGCCAGCAGCCAAGACAGTAATTCGACTAACTATGGCTACACCTTC.

The chain is built from TRBV7-3 and TRBJ1-2, with D possibly matching TRBD1 (6 bases). V was shortened by 5 bases and J by 2 bases, with 21 bases between the two germline ends. Germline V CDR1 and CDR2: SGHTA, FQGTGA. The CDR3 extends over 17 amino acids. Here the CDR3 DNA reads TGTGCCAGCAGCGCTCTTGGGGGCGAGGGTTCAAACTATGGCTACACCTTC. Its protein is CASSALGGEGSNYGYTF.

The chain has TRBV5-1 and TRBJ2-1; no clear D. Trimming pared 4 bases from V and 10 bases from J, leaving 12 bases between. This CDR3 comprises 12 residues. Looked up from germline, CDR1 is SGHRS and CDR2 is YFSETQ. The CDR3 region has the DNA TGCGCCAGCAGCCCGGACGTCTACGAGCAGTTCTTC. It specifies CASSPDVYEQFF.

J is TRBJ2-1 and V is TRBV5-1, with D hard to call. The CDR3 has 15 amino acids. With 3 bases removed from V and 0 bases from J, the gap between germline ends came to 10 bases. Germline loops: CDR1 SGHRS, CDR2 YFSETQ. The CDR3 region has the DNA TGCGCCAGCAGCTGGGTCAGGAGCTCCTACAATGAGCAGTTCTTC. Protein sequence: CASSWVRSSYNEQFF.

The V call is TRBV20-1, the J call TRBJ2-2, with unresolved D. The CDR3 is 14 residues long. The V end was cut by 3 bases, the J end by 2 bases, with 10 bases between. CDR1 and CDR2 from the germline V gene are DFQATT and SNEGSKA (reference sequence). CDR3 DNA sequence: TGCAGTGCTAGGTCAGTGGAAAACACCGGGGAGCTGTTTTTT. It is translated as CSARSVENTGELFF.

The chain is built from TRBV3-1 and TRBJ2-1; D possibly corresponds to TRBD2 (7 bases). Trimming shortened V by 4 bases and J by 4 bases, and 17 bases separated the two germline ends. The CDR3 consists of 16 residues. Per germline, CDR1 LGHDT and CDR2 YNNKEL (reference sequence). The CDR3 reads CASSLSGRGPYNEQFF. For the CDR3, the DNA is TGTGCCAGCAGCCTATCAGGGCGGGGGCCGTACAATGAGCAGTTCTTC.

The chain combines TRBV12-3 or TRBV12-4 with TRBJ2-2; the match to TRBD1 covers 8 bases. The CDR3 sequence is 15 residues long. V shed 6 bases and J 1 base; nucleotides not matched to a gene: 4. The CDR3 sequence is CASRSGTGNTGELFF. CDR3 nucleotides: TGTGCCAGCAGGTCCGGGACAGGGAACACCGGGGAGCTGTTTTTT.

The J gene is TRBJ1-2, the V gene TRBV10-3; D gene ambiguous. The V gene's germline CDR1 is ENHRY and CDR2 SYGVKD. This CDR3 spans 12 amino acids. The V and J ends lost 4 bases and 7 bases respectively, with 10 bases between them. The CDR3 region has the DNA TGTGCCATCAGTGGATGGACCGGTGGCTACACCTTC. Protein: CAISGWTGGYTF.

The V call is TRBV7-9, the J call TRBJ2-5; 8 nucleotides agree with TRBD1. TRBJ2-1 matches the DNA end more closely, so the J call is doubtful. The length of the CDR3 is 16 residues. Per the germline V gene, CDR1 is SEHNR and CDR2 is FQNEAQ (reference sequence). The CDR3 sequence is CASSQTGANYQETQFF. The CDR3 DNA sequence: TGTGCCAGCAGCCAGACAGGGGCAAATTATCAAGAGACCCAGTTCTTC.

The gene calls are TRBV7-2 and TRBJ1-1, with 7 bases matching TRBD1. The CDR3 has 16 residues. Per the germline V gene, CDR1 is SGHTA and CDR2 is FQGNSA. V shed 0 bases, J shed 1 base, and the junction held 5 bases outside the gene matches. In DNA form, the CDR3 reads TGTGCCAGCAGCTTAGCCTGGGGACAGCCGAACACTGAAGCTTTCTTT. Protein: CASSLAWGQPNTEAFF.